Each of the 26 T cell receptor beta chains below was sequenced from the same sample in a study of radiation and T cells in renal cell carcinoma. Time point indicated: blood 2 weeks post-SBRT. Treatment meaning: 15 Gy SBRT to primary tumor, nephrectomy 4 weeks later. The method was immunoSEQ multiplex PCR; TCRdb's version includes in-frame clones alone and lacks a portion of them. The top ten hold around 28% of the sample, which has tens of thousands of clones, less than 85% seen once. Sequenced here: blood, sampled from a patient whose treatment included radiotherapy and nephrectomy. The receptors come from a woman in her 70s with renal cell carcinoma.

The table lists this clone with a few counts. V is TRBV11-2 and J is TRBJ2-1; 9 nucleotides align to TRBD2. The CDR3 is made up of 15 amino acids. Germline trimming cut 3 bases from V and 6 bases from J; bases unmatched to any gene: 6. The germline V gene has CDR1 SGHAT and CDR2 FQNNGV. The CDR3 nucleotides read TGTGCCAGCAGCTTCCGGACTAGCGAGTCCAATGAGCAGTTCTTC. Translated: CASSFRTSESNEQFF.

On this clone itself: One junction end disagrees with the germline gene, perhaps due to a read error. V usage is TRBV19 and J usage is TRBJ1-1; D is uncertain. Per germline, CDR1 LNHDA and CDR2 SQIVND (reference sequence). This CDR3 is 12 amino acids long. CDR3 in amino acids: CASSMRNNEAFF. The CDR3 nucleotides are TGTGCCAGTAGTATGAGAAACAATGAAGCTTTCTTT. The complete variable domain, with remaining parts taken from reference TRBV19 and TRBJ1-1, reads DGGITQSPKYLFRKEGQNVTLSCEQNLNHDAMYWYRQDPGQGLRLIYYSQIVNDFQKGDIAEGYSVSREKKESFPLTVTSAQKNPTAFYLCASSMRNNEAFFGQGTRLTVV.

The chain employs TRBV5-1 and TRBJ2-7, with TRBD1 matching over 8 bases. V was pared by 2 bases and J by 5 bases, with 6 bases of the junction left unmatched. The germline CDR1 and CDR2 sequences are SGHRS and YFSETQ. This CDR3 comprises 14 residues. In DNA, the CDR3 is TGCGCCAGCAGCTTCGACAGGGGCGGGAACGAGCAGTACTTC. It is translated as CASSFDRGGNEQYF.

The CDR3 nucleotides read TGTGCCAGCAGTTACCGGAGGGAAGCTTTCTTT. The encoded protein is CASSYRREAFF. V and J are TRBV6-5 and TRBJ1-1; D gene unclear. The V end lost 2 bases, the J end lost 8 bases, and 6 bases lay between the germline ends. The CDR3 consists of 11 residues. CDR1 is MNHEY, CDR2 SVGAGI, per germline.

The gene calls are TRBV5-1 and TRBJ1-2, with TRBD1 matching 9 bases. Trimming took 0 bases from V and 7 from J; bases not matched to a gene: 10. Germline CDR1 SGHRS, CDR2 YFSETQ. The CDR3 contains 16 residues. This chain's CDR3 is CASSLDPGTGTSGYTF. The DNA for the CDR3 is TGCGCCAGCAGCTTGGACCCCGGGACAGGGACGAGTGGCTACACCTTC.

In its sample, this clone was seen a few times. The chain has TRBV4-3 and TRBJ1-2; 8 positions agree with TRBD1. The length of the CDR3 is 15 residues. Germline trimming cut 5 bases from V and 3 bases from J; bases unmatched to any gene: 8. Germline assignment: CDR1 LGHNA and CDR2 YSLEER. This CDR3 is CASSDGTGLYYGYTF. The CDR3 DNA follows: TGCGCCAGCAGCGATGGGACAGGCCTCTACTATGGCTACACCTTC.

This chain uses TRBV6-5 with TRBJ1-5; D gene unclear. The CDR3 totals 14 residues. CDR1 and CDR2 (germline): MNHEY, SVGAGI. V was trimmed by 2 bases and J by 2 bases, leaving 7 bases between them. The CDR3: CASSYDGRNQPQHF. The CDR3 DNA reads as TGTGCCAGCAGTTACGACGGACGCAATCAGCCCCAGCATTTT.

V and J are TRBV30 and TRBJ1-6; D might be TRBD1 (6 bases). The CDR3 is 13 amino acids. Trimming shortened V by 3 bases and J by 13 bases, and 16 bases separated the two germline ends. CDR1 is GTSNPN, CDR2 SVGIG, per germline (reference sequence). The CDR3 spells CAWRGQGIHPLHF. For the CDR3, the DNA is TGTGCCTGGAGAGGCCAGGGGATTCATCCCCTCCACTTT.

CDR3 nucleotide sequence: TGTGCCAGTAGTATAGGGACAGGGAATGAAAAACTGTTTTTT. This translates into CASSIGTGNEKLFF. The rearrangement joins TRBV19 to TRBJ1-4; TRBD1 matches 8 bases. Trimming removed 1 base from V and 5 bases from J; junction bases left unmatched: 0. This CDR3 is 14 amino acids long. Per the germline V gene, CDR1 is LNHDA and CDR2 is SQIVND (reference sequence).

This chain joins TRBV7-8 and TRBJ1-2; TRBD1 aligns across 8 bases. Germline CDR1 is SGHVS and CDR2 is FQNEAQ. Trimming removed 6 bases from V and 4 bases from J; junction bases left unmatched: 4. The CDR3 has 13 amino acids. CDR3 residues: CASSQTGGYGYTF. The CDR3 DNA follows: TGTGCCAGCAGTCAAACAGGGGGCTATGGCTACACCTTC.

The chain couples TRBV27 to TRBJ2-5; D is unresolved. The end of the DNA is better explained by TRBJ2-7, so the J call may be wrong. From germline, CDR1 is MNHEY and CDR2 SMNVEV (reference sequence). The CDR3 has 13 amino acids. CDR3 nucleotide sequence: TGTGCCAGCAGTTTAGCGTCGGGCTACGAGCAGTACTTC. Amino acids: CASSLASGYEQYF.

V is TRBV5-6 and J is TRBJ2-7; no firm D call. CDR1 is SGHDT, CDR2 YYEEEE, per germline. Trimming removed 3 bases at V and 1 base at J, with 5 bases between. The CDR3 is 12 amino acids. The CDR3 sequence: CASSSSSYEQYF. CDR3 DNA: TGTGCCAGCAGCTCGAGTTCCTACGAGCAGTACTTC.

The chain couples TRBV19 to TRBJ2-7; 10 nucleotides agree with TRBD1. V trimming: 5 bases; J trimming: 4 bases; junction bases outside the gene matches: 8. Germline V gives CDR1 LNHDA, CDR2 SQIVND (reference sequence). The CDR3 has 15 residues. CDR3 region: CASSVTGGFPYEQYF. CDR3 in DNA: TGTGCCAGTAGTGTGACAGGGGGCTTTCCTTACGAGCAGTACTTC.

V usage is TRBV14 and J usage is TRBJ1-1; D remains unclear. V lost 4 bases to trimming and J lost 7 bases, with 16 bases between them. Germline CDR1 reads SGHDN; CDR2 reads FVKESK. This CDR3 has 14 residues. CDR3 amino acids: CASSLRSRSSEAFF. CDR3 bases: TGTGCCAGCAGCCTCCGAAGTCGATCCAGTGAAGCTTTCTTT.

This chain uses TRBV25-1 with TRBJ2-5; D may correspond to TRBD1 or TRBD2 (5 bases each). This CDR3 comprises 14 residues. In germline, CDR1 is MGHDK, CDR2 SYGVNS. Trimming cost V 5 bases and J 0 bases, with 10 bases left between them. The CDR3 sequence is CASSPSGHQETQYF. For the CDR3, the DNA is TGTGCCAGCAGTCCGTCGGGACACCAAGAGACCCAGTACTTC.

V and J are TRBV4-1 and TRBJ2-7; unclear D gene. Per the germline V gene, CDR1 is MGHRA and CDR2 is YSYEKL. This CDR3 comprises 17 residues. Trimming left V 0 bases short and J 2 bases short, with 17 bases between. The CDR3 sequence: CASSQDPTPDAAYEQYF. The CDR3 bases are TGCGCCAGCAGCCAAGACCCAACGCCAGACGCGGCCTACGAGCAGTACTTC.

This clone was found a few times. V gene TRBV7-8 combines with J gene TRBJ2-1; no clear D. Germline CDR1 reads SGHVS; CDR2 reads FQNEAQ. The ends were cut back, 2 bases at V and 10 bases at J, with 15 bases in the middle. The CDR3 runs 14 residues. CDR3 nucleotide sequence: TGTGCCAGCAGCTTAAGCTTACCAGCCCAGGAGCAGTTCTTC. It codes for CASSLSLPAQEQFF.

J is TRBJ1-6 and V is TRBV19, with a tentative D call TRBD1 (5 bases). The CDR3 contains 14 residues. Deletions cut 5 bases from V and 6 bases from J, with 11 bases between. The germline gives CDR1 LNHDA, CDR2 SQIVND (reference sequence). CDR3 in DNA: TGTGCCAGTAGTCCTGGGCAGGGTAATTCACCCCTCCACTTT. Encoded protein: CASSPGQGNSPLHF. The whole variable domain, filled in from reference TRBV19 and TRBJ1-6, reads DGGITQSPKYLFRKEGQNVTLSCEQNLNHDAMYWYRQDPGQGLRLIYYSQIVNDFQKGDIAEGYSVSREKKESFPLTVTSAQKNPTAFYLCASSPGQGNSPLHFGNGTRLTVT.

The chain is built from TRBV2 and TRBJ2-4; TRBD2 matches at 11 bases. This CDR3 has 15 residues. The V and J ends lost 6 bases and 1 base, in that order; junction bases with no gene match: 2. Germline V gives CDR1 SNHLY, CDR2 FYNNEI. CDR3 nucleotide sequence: TGTGCCAGCAGGGGGACTAGCGGCGCCAAAAACATTCAGTACTTC. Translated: CASRGTSGAKNIQYF.

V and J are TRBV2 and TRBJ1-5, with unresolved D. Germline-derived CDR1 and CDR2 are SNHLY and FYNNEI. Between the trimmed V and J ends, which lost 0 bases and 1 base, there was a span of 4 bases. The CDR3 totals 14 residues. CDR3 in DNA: TGTGCCAGCAGTGAAGCGAGAAGCAATCAGCCCCAGCATTTT. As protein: CASSEARSNQPQHF.

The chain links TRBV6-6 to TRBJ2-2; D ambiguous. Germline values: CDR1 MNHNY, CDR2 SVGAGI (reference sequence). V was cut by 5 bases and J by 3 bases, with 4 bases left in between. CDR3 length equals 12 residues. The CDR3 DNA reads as TGTGCCAGCAGTCAGGACACCGGGGAGCTGTTTTTT. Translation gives CASSQDTGELFF.

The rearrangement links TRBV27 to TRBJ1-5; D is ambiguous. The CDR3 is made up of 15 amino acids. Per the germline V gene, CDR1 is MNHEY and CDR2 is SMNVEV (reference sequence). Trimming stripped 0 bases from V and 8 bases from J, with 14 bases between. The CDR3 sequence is CASSLSGGPSEPQHF. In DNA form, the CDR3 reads TGTGCCAGCAGTTTATCGGGAGGGCCATCGGAGCCCCAGCATTTT.

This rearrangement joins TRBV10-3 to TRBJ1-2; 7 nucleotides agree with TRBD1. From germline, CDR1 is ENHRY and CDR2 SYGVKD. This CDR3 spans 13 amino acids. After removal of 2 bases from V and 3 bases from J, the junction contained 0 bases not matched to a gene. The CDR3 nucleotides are TGTGCCATCAGTGAGCAGGGGGACTATGGCTACACCTTC. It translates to CAISEQGDYGYTF.

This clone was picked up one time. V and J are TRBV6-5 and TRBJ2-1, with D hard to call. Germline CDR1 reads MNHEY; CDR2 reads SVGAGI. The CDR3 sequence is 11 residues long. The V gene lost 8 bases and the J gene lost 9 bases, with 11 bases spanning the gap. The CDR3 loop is CASRLLGEQFF. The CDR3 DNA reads TGTGCCAGCCGTCTTCTGGGTGAGCAGTTCTTC.

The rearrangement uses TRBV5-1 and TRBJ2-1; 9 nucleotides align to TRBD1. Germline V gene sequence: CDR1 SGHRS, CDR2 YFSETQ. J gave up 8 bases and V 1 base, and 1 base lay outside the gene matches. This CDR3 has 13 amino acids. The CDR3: CASSLRTGDEQFF. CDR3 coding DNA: TGCGCCAGCAGCTTGAGGACAGGGGATGAGCAGTTCTTC. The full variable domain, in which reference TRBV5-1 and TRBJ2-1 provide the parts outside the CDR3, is KAGVTQTPRYLIKTRGQQVTLSCSPISGHRSVSWYQQTPGQGLQFLFEYFSETQRNKGNFPGRFSGRQFSNSRSEMNVSTLELGDSALYLCASSLRTGDEQFFGPGTRLTVL.

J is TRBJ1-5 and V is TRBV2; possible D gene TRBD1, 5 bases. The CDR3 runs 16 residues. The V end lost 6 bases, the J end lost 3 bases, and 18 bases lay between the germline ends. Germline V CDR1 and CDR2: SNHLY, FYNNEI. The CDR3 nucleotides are TGTGCCAGCAGCCCGGTTGGAGGGGCCTCCAATCAGCCCCAGCATTTT. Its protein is CASSPVGGASNQPQHF.